This is a list of T cell receptor beta chains from one sample in a study of cytomegalovirus exposure and HLA in healthy donors. The data were produced by immunoSEQ multiplex PCR, yet TCRdb's version contains in-frame clones alone and is incomplete. The table lists 150,000 to 180,000 clones, more than 75% of them singletons. Specimen: PBMCs. The receptor set was obtained from a woman younger than 30 in good health and CMV-seronegative. CDR3s include the opening cysteine and the closing phenylalanine or tryptophan. Each record gives: D gene, J gene, V gene, clone size, CDR3 DNA, CDR3 protein. A D gene is named only where the DNA matches it firmly. Not every row has a clone size; where given, it reads once, few, many or a size class.

. TRBJ1-2 TRBV16 . TGTGCCAGCAGCCAATCAAGGAGTTATGGCTACACCTTC CASSQSRSYGYTF
. TRBJ2-3 TRBV7-9 . TGTGCCAGCAGCTTAGGGGATTTGGGGGCTAATACGCAGTATTTT CASSLGDLGANTQYF
. TRBJ2-7 TRBV23-1 . TGCGCCAGCAGTCGCCAACGACAGCGCCACGAGCAGTACTTC CASSRQRQRHEQYF
. TRBJ2-1 TRBV11-3 . TGTGCCAGCAGCCCCGGTTTACTCCCCTACAATGAGCAGTTCTTC CASSPGLLPYNEQFF
. TRBJ1-1 TRBV19 . TGTGCCAGTAGGAGAACTCCTCAAAACACTGAAGCTTTCTTT CASRRTPQNTEAFF
TRBD1 TRBJ1-5 TRBV27 . TGTGCCAGCAGTCGCCCGACAGGGGAAATATCTTTT CASSRPTGEISF
. TRBJ1-2 TRBV7-3 few TGTGCCAGCAGCTTCGGGGGGAGCGGCTATGGCTACACCTTC CASSFGGSGYGYTF
TRBD2 TRBJ2-7 TRBV28 . TGTGCCAGCAGTCCCCGGGGGGTAGGCGAGCAGTACTTC CASSPRGVGEQYF
. TRBJ1-4 TRBV7-9 few TGTGCCAGCAGCTTATACAGGGCAGGTGAAAAACTGTTTTTT CASSLYRAGEKLFF
. TRBJ2-3 TRBV28 few TGTGCCAGCAGTTCCTCTCTGGCGGGGTACACAGATACGCAGTATTTT CASSSSLAGYTDTQYF
. TRBJ2-5 TRBV7-2 . TGTGCCAGCAGCTTAGTAGGGGGGGAAGAGACCCAGTACTTC CASSLVGGEETQYF
TRBD1 TRBJ1-2 TRBV29-1 . TGCAGCGTTGAAGAACGAAACAGGGGTGGTGGCTACACCTTC CSVEERNRGGGYTF
. TRBJ2-7 TRBV5-4 . TGTGCCAGCAGCTTGACCGGGACCCAGGGGAGTATGTACTTC CASSLTGTQGSMYF
TRBD1 TRBJ2-1 TRBV28 . TGTGCCAGCAGTTCACTCTTACACAGGGGCGCCCTCTCCTACAATGAGCAGTTCTTC CASSSLLHRGALSYNEQFF
TRBD1 TRBJ1-1 TRBV6-5 . TGTGCCAGCAGTTACGGGACAGGAAACACTGAAGCTTTCTTT CASSYGTGNTEAFF
TRBD2 TRBJ2-5 TRBV5-1 . TGCGCCAGCAGCTTGGCCGGGGGGGTCCAAGAGACCCAGTACTTC CASSLAGGVQETQYF
. TRBJ2-5 TRBV6-1 . TGTGCCAGCACCGGCCGGCGGGGCCTACAAGAGACCCAGTACTTC CASTGRRGLQETQYF